This is a list of T cell receptor beta chains from one sample in a study of blood T cell repertoires in COVID-19. The table came from immunoSEQ multiplex PCR; TCRdb's copy has only in-frame clones and leaves some out. The profile shows some 87,000 clones, roughly 82% of them singletons. The material sequenced was peripheral blood. The receptors come from an elderly woman with active or convalescent COVID-19. CDR3s include the opening cysteine and the closing phenylalanine or tryptophan. The D gene is left open where the match is weak. Clone size is given for some rows only: seen once, a few or many times, or a class if the clone is expanded.

j_gene	abundance	d_gene	v_gene	CDR3nt	CDR3aa
TRBJ2-3	.	TRBD2	TRBV6-5	TGTGCCAGCAGTTACGGAGCGGGGGCCTCCACGCAGTATTTT	CASSYGAGASTQYF
TRBJ1-2	.	.	TRBV5-6	TGTGCCAGCAGCTTAAACAGCTATGGCTACACCTTC	CASSLNSYGYTF
TRBJ1-2	.	.	TRBV9	TGTGCCAGCAGCGCAGGGCAGGGATCCAACTATGGCTACACCTTC	CASSAGQGSNYGYTF
TRBJ1-2	.	TRBD1	TRBV9	TGTGCCAGCAGCCCGCAGGGGGCGCGTTTGGGAGGCTACACCTTC	CASSPQGARLGGYTF
TRBJ2-7	.	TRBD1	TRBV10-3	TGTGCCATCAGTGTGGGACAGGGGACCTACGAGCAGTACTTC	CAISVGQGTYEQYF
TRBJ2-3	.	.	TRBV10-3	TGTGCCATCAGCGAGGATAGCCCAGATACGCAGTATTTT	CAISEDSPDTQYF
TRBJ2-5	.	TRBD2	TRBV2	TGTGCCAGCCGCAGACTAGCGGGGGGAGTAGAGACCCAGTACTTC	CASRRLAGGVETQYF
TRBJ2-7	once	TRBD1	TRBV27	TGTGCCAGCAGTTCCCTGGGACAGGCTTCCTACGAGCAGTACTTC	CASSSLGQASYEQYF
TRBJ1-2	.	TRBD1	TRBV7-9	TGTGCCAGCAGGGGACAGGGACGCTATGGCTACACCTTC	CASRGQGRYGYTF
TRBJ1-3	many	.	TRBV7-6	TGTGCCAGCAGCTCGACAGGCCTCTCTGGAAACACCATATATTTT	CASSSTGLSGNTIYF
TRBJ2-2	.	.	TRBV7-9	TGTGCCAGCCCCTCGGGCAGGCGGGAAGCCGGGGAGCTGTTTTTT	CASPSGRREAGELFF
TRBJ1-6	.	TRBD1	TRBV28	TGTGCCAGCAGCTCAAGGGGACAGGGGGCCGGGTTTCGCGGTTCACCCCTCCACTTT	CASSSRGQGAGFRGSPLHF
TRBJ1-3	.	.	TRBV4-3	TGCGCCAGCAGCCAAGACAACAGGGCTGGAAACACCATATATTTT	CASSQDNRAGNTIYF
TRBJ1-2	.	TRBD1	TRBV29-1	TGCAGCAGCTGGACAGGGGGGAGCTATGGCTACACCTTC	CSSWTGGSYGYTF
TRBJ2-5	.	.	TRBV6-5	TGTGCCAGCAGTCCGAGGGGGATAGAAGAGACCCAGTACTTC	CASSPRGIEETQYF
TRBJ1-2	few	.	TRBV15	TGTGCCACCGCCCAGGATTCCTTTGGCTACACCTTC	CATAQDSFGYTF
TRBJ2-2	once	.	TRBV16	TGTGCCAGCAGCCAATCACTAGAGAACACCGGGGAGCTGTTTTTT	CASSQSLENTGELFF
TRBJ2-7	.	TRBD2	TRBV6-4	TGTGCCAGCAGTAGGGAGCCGGGGGGCTCCTACGAGCAGTACTTC	CASSREPGGSYEQYF
TRBJ2-2	.	TRBD2	TRBV7-9	TGTGCCAGCAGCAAGACTCTAGCGGGGGGACTTCCGGCCGAGCTGTTTTTT	CASSKTLAGGLPAELFF
TRBJ1-1	few	.	TRBV27	TGTGCCAGCTATGGACCCGCGGGGGCGAATTGGGGCACTGAAGCTTTCTTT	CASYGPAGANWGTEAFF
TRBJ1-4	.	TRBD1	TRBV19	TGTGCCAGTAGTTTAAACAGGGGGCTCGGTGAAAAACTGTTTTTT	CASSLNRGLGEKLFF
TRBJ2-7	many	.	TRBV30	TGTGCCTGGAGTGCCTCACAGGCAACCCTAAGATCCGAGCAGTACTTC	CAWSASQATLRSEQYF
TRBJ2-3	.	TRBD2	TRBV14	TGTGCCAGCAGCCAAGATTCGGCTAGCGGGTCGAATACGCAGTATTTT	CASSQDSASGSNTQYF
TRBJ2-7	few	.	TRBV27	TGTGCCAGCAGTCCTCGGACACAAACCTACGAGCAGTACTTC	CASSPRTQTYEQYF
TRBJ2-5	.	.	TRBV7-2	TGTGCCAGCAGCCAACCCCCAGGGAGGGAGACCCAGTACTTC	CASSQPPGRETQYF
TRBJ2-7	.	TRBD1	TRBV5-4	TGTGCCAGCAGCTGGGGACAGGGAACCTCCTACGAGCAGTACTTC	CASSWGQGTSYEQYF
TRBJ2-5	.	.	TRBV7-3	TGTGCCAGCAGCGATAGACTAGGGGAGACCCAGTACTTC	CASSDRLGETQYF
TRBJ2-5	.	.	TRBV9	TGTGCCAGCAGCGCGAACGGTGAGACCCAGTACTTC	CASSANGETQYF
TRBJ2-5	.	.	TRBV7-2	TGTGCCAGCAGCGCCACTAGGGGGGAGACCCAGTACTTC	CASSATRGETQYF
TRBJ2-2	.	TRBD2	TRBV19	TGTGCCAGTAGCTTAGCGGGGACTACCGGGGAGCTGTTTTTT	CASSLAGTTGELFF
TRBJ1-1	.	TRBD1	TRBV2	TGTGCCAGCAGTGTACAGGGGGCGGGTACTGAAGCTTTCTTT	CASSVQGAGTEAFF
TRBJ2-2	.	.	TRBV7-9	TGTGCCAGCAGCAAGGACACTAACACCGGGGAGCTGTTTTTT	CASSKDTNTGELFF
TRBJ1-2	.	.	TRBV6-5	TGTGCCAGCACATCGGGGTGGCAAGGCTACACCTTC	CASTSGWQGYTF
TRBJ1-1	.	.	TRBV24-1	TGTGCCTCGATGCAGGGTGAAGCTTTCTTT	CASMQGEAFF
TRBJ1-3	.	TRBD1	TRBV11-2	TGTGCCAGCAGCAGAATATCAGGGGGAGCTGGAAACACCATATATTTT	CASSRISGGAGNTIYF
TRBJ2-5	.	TRBD2	TRBV19	TGTGCCAGTAGTACCGGGACTAGCGGGGCGATGGAGACCCAGTACTTC	CASSTGTSGAMETQYF
TRBJ2-2	.	.	TRBV10-2	TGCGCCGGGGGGTCGAGCGCGAACACCGGGGAGCTGTTTTTT	CAGGSSANTGELFF
TRBJ2-7	once	TRBD2	TRBV2	TGTGCCAGCAAGTATAGCGGGGGGGCCGACGAGCAGTACTTC	CASKYSGGADEQYF